This T cell receptor beta chain was identified during a study of tumor-infiltrating lymphocytes in primary liver carcinoma. TCR beta cDNA was reverse-transcribed from approximately 0.45 ug of total RNA. The reaction used a constant-region primer and ProtoScript II reverse transcriptase. TCR beta libraries came from three nested multiplex PCR rounds using slightly modified ARM-PCR. Forward primers for TRBV1-TRBV30 and a C-beta reverse primer served the first two PCR rounds, at about 10 cycles each. TCRdb ran MiXCR on the multiplex PCR reads and lists one entry per CDR3 protein. The sample consists of some 120,000 distinct CDR3 sequences, about 59% of them appearing once. The tissue used was unsorted bulk material of roughly 17-33 mg. RNA and DNA were co-extracted from it with the AllPrep DNA/RNA mini kit. The CDR3 loop spans 15 amino acids. Germline CDR1 is SGHAT and CDR2 is FQDESV (reference sequence). V was shortened by 2 bases and J by 7 bases, with 15 bases between the two germline ends.

The sequenced sample consisted of liver tumor tissue from sampling region 1. The subset: tumor region T1, superior pole. The clonotype comes from a woman between 55 and 75 years old with primary liver carcinoma and hepatitis B virus infection. The genes are TRBV11-1 and TRBJ2-1; either TRBD1 or TRBD2 may supply D (5 bases each). The chain's CDR3 is CASSLRDLGTNEQFF. The CDR3 DNA sequence: TGTGCCAGCAGCTTAAGGGACCTTGGCACGAATGAGCAGTTCTTC.